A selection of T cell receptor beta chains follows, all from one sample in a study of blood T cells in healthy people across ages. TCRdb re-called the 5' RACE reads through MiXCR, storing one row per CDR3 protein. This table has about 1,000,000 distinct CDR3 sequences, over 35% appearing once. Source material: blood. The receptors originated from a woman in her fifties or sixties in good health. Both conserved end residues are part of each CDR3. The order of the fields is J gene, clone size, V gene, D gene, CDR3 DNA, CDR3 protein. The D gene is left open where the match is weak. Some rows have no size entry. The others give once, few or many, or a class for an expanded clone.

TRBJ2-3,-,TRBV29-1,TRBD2,TGCAGCGTTGAAGATTCCACTGGACTAGCCGGTGGGGCAGATACGCAGTATTTT,CSVEDSTGLAGGADTQYF
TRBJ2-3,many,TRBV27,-,TGTGCCAGCAGTTCCTACACAGATACGCAGTATTTT,CASSSYTDTQYF
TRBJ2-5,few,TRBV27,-,TGTGCCAGCAGTTTAGGGGTCTGGGGAGAGCAGTACTTC,CASSLGVWGEQYF
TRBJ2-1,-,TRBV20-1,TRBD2,TGCAGTGCTCCCCGCAGACTAGCGGCTAGGAGGGAGCAGTTCTTC,CSAPRRLAARREQFF
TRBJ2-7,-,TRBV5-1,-,TGCGCCAGCAGCTTGGAGGGAATTAGTGAGCAGTACTTC,CASSLEGISEQYF
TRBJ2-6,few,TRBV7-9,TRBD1,TGTGCCAGCAGACTAGGGACAGGAACCCCCTTCTCTGGGGCCAACGTCCTGACTTTC,CASRLGTGTPFSGANVLTF
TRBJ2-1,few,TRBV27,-,TGTGCCAGCAGTTTATCAGCGGTAAGCTCCTACAATGAGCAGTTCTTC,CASSLSAVSSYNEQFF
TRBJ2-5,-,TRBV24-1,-,TGTGCCACCAGTGATCCGGGGGGCTACCAAGAGACCCAGTACTTC,CATSDPGGYQETQYF
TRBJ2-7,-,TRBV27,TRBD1,TGTGCCAGCAGTTTAGGGAACAGGGGGCTAAGGAGCGAGCAGTACTTC,CASSLGNRGLRSEQYF
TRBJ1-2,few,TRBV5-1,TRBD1,TGCGCCAGCAGCTTGGGGGACAGGGAGGTCTATGGCTACACCTTC,CASSLGDREVYGYTF
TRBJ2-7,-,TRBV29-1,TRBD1,TGCAGCGTGGAGACAGGGGGCTTTGTTTCTGAGCAGTACTTC,CSVETGGFVSEQYF
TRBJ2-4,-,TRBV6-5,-,TGTGCCAGCAGCTCCGGGGGGCCCTACAATGAGCAGTACTTC,CASSSGGPYNEQYF
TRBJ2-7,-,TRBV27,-,TGTGCCACCTCCAAGGCCGGACCCTACGAGCAGTACTTC,CATSKAGPYEQYF
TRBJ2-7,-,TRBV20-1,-,TGCAGTGCTAGAGATTCGGCCCACCCCCTGGGGGAGCAGTACTTC,CSARDSAHPLGEQYF
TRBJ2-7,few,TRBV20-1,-,TGCAGTGCTAGAGAGTACGTCGGCGAGCAGTACTTC,CSAREYVGEQYF
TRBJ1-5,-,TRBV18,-,TGTGCCAGCTCACCGGCGGATCAGCCCCAGCATTTT,CASSPADQPQHF
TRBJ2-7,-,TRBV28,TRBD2,TGTGCCAGCAGCTCTCCGGGACTAAAATCCTGCGAGCAGTACTTC,CASSSPGLKSCEQYF
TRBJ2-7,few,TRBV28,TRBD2,TGTGCCACCGTCGGCGGGGGGAGCTCCTACGAGCAGTACTTC,CATVGGGSSYEQYF
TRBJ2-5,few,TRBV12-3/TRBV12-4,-,TGTGCCAGCAGTTCGGAGGGGTTAAAGACCCAGTACTTC,CASSSEGLKTQYF
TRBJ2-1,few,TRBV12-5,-,TGTGCTAGTGGTGCCCGTGGGGCGGTTTACAATGAGCAGTTCTTC,CASGARGAVYNEQFF
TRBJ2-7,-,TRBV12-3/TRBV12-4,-,TGTGCCGGCAGTTTTGGACAGTTCTACAAGCAGTACTTC,CAGSFGQFYKQYF
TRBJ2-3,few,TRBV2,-,TGTGCCAGCAAAGGGCCGGGACCTTCCACAGATACGCAGTATTTT,CASKGPGPSTDTQYF
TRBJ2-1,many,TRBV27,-,TGTGCCAGCAGTTCCGGATACAATGAGCAGTTCTTC,CASSSGYNEQFF
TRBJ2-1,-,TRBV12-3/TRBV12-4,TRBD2,TGTGCCACCGCGAGCGGGACCAGCTCCTACAATGAGCAGTTCTTC,CATASGTSSYNEQFF